Listed below are T cell receptor beta chains from one sample, sequenced in a study of radiotherapy plus CTLA-4 blockade in lung cancer. Produced via immunoSEQ multiplex PCR; TCRdb's table is partial and in-frame only. The sample consists of approximately 14,000 clones, roughly 72% of them appearing once. Sequencing used peripheral blood, obtained from a patient treated with radiotherapy plus ipilimumab. These receptors were obtained from a human donor with non-small cell lung cancer whose response to radiotherapy plus ipilimumab could not be evaluated. Both conserved end residues are part of each CDR3. D genes are given only for firm matches. Clone size, where shown, is once, few, many, or a class for clones that have expanded.

d_gene	j_gene	v_gene	len	abundance	CDR3aa	CDR3nt
TRBD2	TRBJ2-5	TRBV5-1	15	NA	CASSQGLAGEETQYF	TGCGCCAGCAGCCAGGGACTAGCGGGGGAAGAGACCCAGTACTTC
TRBD2	TRBJ2-5	TRBV2	15	NA	CATLWSGGPGETQYF	TGTGCCACCCTTTGGAGCGGGGGCCCCGGGGAGACCCAGTACTTC
NA	TRBJ2-5	TRBV11-2	13	NA	CASSLEGLETQYF	TGTGCCAGCAGCTTAGAGGGACTAGAGACCCAGTACTTC
NA	TRBJ2-3	TRBV13	13	once	CASSSGLTDTQYF	TGTGCCAGCAGCTCGGGACTCACAGATACGCAGTATTTT
TRBD1	TRBJ1-2	TRBV5-4	15	NA	CASRPNRGLNYGYTF	TGTGCCAGCAGACCGAACAGGGGGCTTAACTATGGCTACACCTTC
TRBD1	TRBJ1-2	TRBV2	13	NA	CASSEQGARGYTF	TGTGCCAGCAGTGAACAGGGGGCTCGTGGCTACACCTTC
TRBD2	TRBJ2-3	TRBV9	15	NA	CASRRAGLPTDTQYF	TGTGCCAGCAGGAGAGCGGGGCTGCCGACAGATACGCAGTATTTT
NA	TRBJ1-5	TRBV15	14	NA	CATSRDLSNQPQHF	TGTGCCACCAGCAGAGATCTTAGCAATCAGCCCCAGCATTTT
TRBD2	TRBJ2-2	TRBV5-4	18	NA	CASSPRTSGAGGPGELFF	TGTGCCAGCAGCCCTCGGACTAGCGGGGCTGGGGGCCCCGGGGAGCTGTTTTTT
NA	TRBJ1-1	TRBV5-6	13	few	CASSLDMNTEAFF	TGTGCCAGCAGCCTGGACATGAACACTGAAGCTTTCTTT
TRBD2	TRBJ2-3	TRBV11-3	19	NA	CASSLDIALRRGGTDTQYF	TGTGCCAGCAGCTTAGATATAGCCTTGCGGCGGGGGGGCACAGATACGCAGTATTTT
NA	TRBJ1-6	TRBV30	13	once	CASSGFSNSPLHF	TGTGCCTCGTCAGGGTTTTCTAATTCACCCCTCCACTTT
NA	TRBJ2-2	TRBV7-9	15	few	CASSLASANTGELFF	TGTGCCAGCAGCTTAGCCTCGGCGAACACCGGGGAGCTGTTTTTT
TRBD2	TRBJ2-1	TRBV13	16	NA	CASSFFSGDSYNEQFF	TGTGCCAGCAGCTTTTTTAGCGGGGATTCCTACAATGAGCAGTTCTTC
TRBD1	TRBJ2-2	TRBV28	18	NA	CASSFYSHDRVNTGELFF	TGTGCCAGCAGTTTCTACAGCCACGACAGGGTAAACACCGGGGAGCTGTTTTTT
NA	TRBJ2-2	TRBV6-1	13	NA	CASSFQGPGELFF	TGTGCCAGCAGTTTTCAGGGGCCCGGGGAGCTGTTTTTT
NA	TRBJ1-6	TRBV4-2	16	NA	CASSQETGTPNSPLHF	TGTGCCAGCAGCCAGGAGACCGGGACACCAAATTCACCCCTCCACTTT
TRBD1	TRBJ2-5	TRBV2	15	NA	CASSEPGTVQETQYF	TGTGCCAGCAGTGAACCCGGGACAGTCCAAGAGACCCAGTACTTC
NA	TRBJ1-4	TRBV19	16	few	CASSSPNRVTNEKLFF	TGTGCCAGTAGTAGCCCCAACAGGGTCACTAATGAAAAACTGTTTTTT
TRBD2	TRBJ2-5	TRBV5-6	15	NA	CASSLLAGVQETQYF	TGTGCCAGCAGCTTACTAGCGGGGGTTCAAGAGACCCAGTACTTC
TRBD1	TRBJ1-5	TRBV19	15	once	CASSISTGLGQPQHF	TGTGCCAGTAGTATATCGACAGGGCTAGGACAGCCCCAGCATTTT
NA	TRBJ1-1	TRBV19	13	NA	CASRTGRRDEAFF	TGTGCCAGTAGAACAGGGAGAAGGGATGAAGCTTTCTTT